A single T cell receptor (beta chain) is shown here with its context. It has no known antigen specificity. Base-call qualities are not available, and no considerably larger clone is one nucleotide away. The record originates from a study of blood T cell repertoires in COVID-19 (dated by TCRdb to the early 2020s). Describing the broader study: Samples covering the acute and convalescent phases of COVID-19 were provided by collaborators in the United States, Italy and Spain. The material from the prospective study consisted of cDNA or gDNA derived from T cells, B-cell-depleted T cells, or PBMCs. The dataset comprised deeply sampled blood TCRbeta repertoires from subjects exposed to, actively infected with, or recovered from COVID-19. The repertoires were released in a freely available public database intended as a resource for research on the immune response to SARS-CoV-2. The samples were drawn from two sources: the first 160 participants of the ongoing ImmuneRACE study, and 1,200 or so subjects contributed by 6 global collaborators. The sample metadata nearly always contained a de-identified subject ID, COVID-19 status, age in years and sex. Where available, HLA class I and class II types were taken from metadata supplied by the sample provider and were not determined by assay-based typing. The research as a whole found: Clinical and demographic metadata were provided uncurated, with the amount varying by source and participant.

TCRbeta CDR3 regions were amplified from genomic DNA by means of the immunoSEQ Assay, a bias-controlled multiplex PCR. The paper's processing steps were these. Nucleated cell counts per sample were estimated from amplification of reference gene primers within the assay. To quantify the absolute abundance of each unique TCRbeta CDR3 rearrangement, sequence reads were collapsed and filtered. For each sample, productive Simpson clonality was calculated as the square root of Simpson's diversity index over productive rearrangements. TCRdb took this table from immuneACCESS and kept in-frame rearrangements with V and J called. Such tables lack part of the clones; where checked against another copy, unresolved V genes explain under half of the gap, and the rest is unexplained. The V and J calls and clone size are taken from that table; D and trimming were inferred from the DNA. This sample lists about 54,000 clones; around 85% were detected once. Of the sample, around 4.5% is held by the ten largest clones.

Whole blood was collected in K2EDTA tubes by collaborating institutions according to the institutions' own protocols. For TCRbeta analysis, collaborator samples were shipped as frozen whole blood, as isolated PBMCs, or as DNA extracted from either sample type. At the junction V is shortened by 0 bases and J by 4 bases, with 13 bases in between. Taken from cysteine to phenylalanine, the CDR3 has 15 residues. The retained sequence is limited to the CDR3, 45 bases, with the frame set at the first base. CDR1 SGHDT and CDR2 YYEEEE were looked up in the germline V gene. The sequence was collected from a man between 40 and 49 years old with active COVID-19. Recombination joined TRBV5-6 with TRBJ1-2; the D gene is perhaps TRBD1, from 6 matching bases. Sequenced input: peripheral blood. The CDR3 amino acid sequence is: CASSLGQDEIYGYTF. The nucleotide sequence is given as TGTGCCAGCAGCTTGGGACAGGATGAGATCTATGGCTACACCTTC.